A selection of T cell receptor beta chains follows, all from one sample in a study of Graves' ophthalmopathy and Graves' hyperthyroidism. TCRdb re-derived calls from the multiplex PCR reads in MiXCR, one entry per CDR3 protein. The table shows approximately 150,000 distinct CDR3 sequences, with 30% to 45% occurring only once. The specimen sequenced was peripheral blood. These receptors were obtained from a man younger than 40 with Graves' ophthalmopathy. CDR3s include the opening cysteine and the closing phenylalanine or tryptophan. A D gene is named only where the DNA matches it firmly. Size values are once, few and many counts, or a class for expanded clones, and some rows have none.

size	J	V	D	DNA	CDR3
NA	TRBJ2-7	TRBV7-3	NA	TGTGCCAGCAGCTTAATGGGGGGACAACACTACGAGCAGTACTTC	CASSLMGGQHYEQYF
many	TRBJ2-2	TRBV13	TRBD2	TGTGCCAGCAGCTCCCTAGCGGGAGGAAACACCGGGGAGCTGTTTTTT	CASSSLAGGNTGELFF
NA	TRBJ2-7	TRBV4-3	TRBD2	TGCGCCAGCAGCCAAGGGAGAGCGGGAGGGTACGAGCAGTACTTC	CASSQGRAGGYEQYF
many	TRBJ1-2	TRBV7-2	TRBD1	TGTGCCAGCAGCCTGAACAGGGGTCATGGCTACACCTTC	CASSLNRGHGYTF
many	TRBJ2-7	TRBV30	TRBD1	TGTGCCTGGAGTTTCGGGACAGGGAGCGAGCAGTACTTC	CAWSFGTGSEQYF
NA	TRBJ2-7	TRBV6-5	TRBD1	TGTGCCAGCAGTACCGACAGGGAAGCCTACGAGCAGTACTTC	CASSTDREAYEQYF
few	TRBJ2-7	TRBV7-2	TRBD2	TGTGCCAGCAGCTTAGTGACTAGCGGTACCTACGAGCAGTACTTC	CASSLVTSGTYEQYF
many	TRBJ1-2	TRBV24-1	TRBD1	TGTGCCACCAGTGAGACAGGGGGTCCGAGGGATGGCTACACCTTC	CATSETGGPRDGYTF
NA	TRBJ1-2	TRBV2	NA	TGTGCCAGCAGTGACAGGGAGGTGAATGGCTACACCTTC	CASSDREVNGYTF
NA	TRBJ2-5	TRBV27	TRBD1	TGTGCCAGCAGTTTGGACAGGGGCCAAGAGACCCAGTACTTC	CASSLDRGQETQYF
many	TRBJ1-1	TRBV12-3/TRBV12-4	NA	TGTGCCAGCAGTTCGGACAGCATGAACACTGAAGCTTTCTTT	CASSSDSMNTEAFF
NA	TRBJ2-2	TRBV4-1	TRBD1	TGCGCCAGCACGGGACAGGGCAGCACCGGGGAGCTGTTTTTT	CASTGQGSTGELFF
many	TRBJ2-5	TRBV9	NA	TGTGCCAGCAGCGTAGAAGGGGGGGCCGAGGAGACCCAGTACTTC	CASSVEGGAEETQYF
NA	TRBJ1-5	TRBV2	NA	TGTGCCAGCAGTGACGTCGGGGGCTGGCAGCCCCAGCATTTT	CASSDVGGWQPQHF
NA	TRBJ1-2	TRBV6-1	TRBD1	TGTGCCAGCAGTGAAGGGGCGGACAGGGGTGGCTACACCTTC	CASSEGADRGGYTF
many	TRBJ2-5	TRBV28	TRBD1	TGTGCCAGCAGTTACCCCGGACAGGGGACAGAGACCCAGTACTTC	CASSYPGQGTETQYF
many	TRBJ1-2	TRBV20-1	TRBD1	TGCAGTGCTAGTGACAGGGGTTTTTTTTATGGCTACACCTTC	CSASDRGFFYGYTF
NA	TRBJ1-2	TRBV10-3	NA	TGTGCCATCAGAGACAGTTCAAACTATGGCTACACCTTC	CAIRDSSNYGYTF
once	TRBJ1-6	TRBV6-1	NA	TGTGCCAGCAGTGACCCACCTTCTAGTTCACCCCTCCACTTT	CASSDPPSSSPLHF
many	TRBJ1-2	TRBV10-3	NA	TGTGCCATCAGTGAGTCTTCCAGCCCCTATGGCTACACCTTC	CAISESSSPYGYTF
many	TRBJ2-5	TRBV27	NA	TGTGCCAGCAGTGATGGGACTTCTGTGACCCAGTACTTC	CASSDGTSVTQYF
few	TRBJ2-5	TRBV28	TRBD2	TGTGCCAGCAGTCTAAACGGGAGGGAAGAGACCCAGTACTTC	CASSLNGREETQYF
many	TRBJ2-7	TRBV6-5	TRBD1	TGTGCCAGCAGCCCCGCGGGGACAGGGTCACACGAGCAGTACTTC	CASSPAGTGSHEQYF
many	TRBJ2-7	TRBV2	NA	TGTGCCAGCAGTGCCCCGTGGCTGAACGCTGAGGGCTTCCGGCACTACGAGCAGTACTTC	CASSAPWLNAEGFRHYEQYF
NA	TRBJ2-7	TRBV24-1	TRBD1	TGTGCCACCAGTGGGACAGGGGCCGGGGAGCAGTACTTC	CATSGTGAGEQYF
many	TRBJ2-7	TRBV20-1	NA	TGCAGTGCAGAGAATGCTCAGTCGAACTACGAGCAGTACTTC	CSAENAQSNYEQYF
many	TRBJ2-7	TRBV4-2	NA	TGTGCCAGCAGCCAATCAAACGAGCAGTACTTC	CASSQSNEQYF
NA	TRBJ2-5	TRBV6-2/TRBV6-3	TRBD2	TGTGCCAGGAACCCCGGGGCGGGAGGTCAAGAGACCCAGTACTTC	CARNPGAGGQETQYF
NA	TRBJ1-5	TRBV12-3/TRBV12-4	NA	TGTGCCAGCAGTCGGGGACAGCCCCAGCATTTT	CASSRGQPQHF
NA	TRBJ2-7	TRBV7-2	NA	TGTGCCAGCAGAAAGCTCGCTGCGGGGGAGCAGTACTTC	CASRKLAAGEQYF
NA	TRBJ2-7	TRBV6-2/TRBV6-3	NA	TGTGCCAGCAGTTACGGTATAGAGGTGGCAAACGAGCAGTACTTC	CASSYGIEVANEQYF
few	TRBJ1-5	TRBV6-5	TRBD1	TGTGCCAGCAGTTCTGAGACAGGGGACAATCAGCCCCAGCATTTT	CASSSETGDNQPQHF
NA	TRBJ1-3	TRBV7-2	NA	TGTGCCAGCAGCCCCCAGGGCCGCCTTGGAAACACCATATATTTT	CASSPQGRLGNTIYF
NA	TRBJ1-5	TRBV12-3/TRBV12-4	NA	TGTGCCAGCAGGCTAAATTCAGGCCAGCCCCAGCATTTT	CASRLNSGQPQHF
few	TRBJ2-7	TRBV7-8	NA	TGTGCCAGCAGCTTACCACCCCACTACGAGCAGTACTTC	CASSLPPHYEQYF
NA	TRBJ1-6	TRBV6-2/TRBV6-3	NA	TGTGCCAGCAGTTCCGAACTCCCCTCTTCACCCCTCCACTTT	CASSSELPSSPLHF
many	TRBJ2-2	TRBV27	TRBD2	TGTGCCAGCAGTTTACTCGCGGGAGGCACCGGGGAGCTGTTTTTT	CASSLLAGGTGELFF
NA	TRBJ1-5	TRBV11-2	NA	TGTGCCAGCAGTTCAGAAAAGGGACCGCTCGGACAGCCCCAGCATTTT	CASSSEKGPLGQPQHF
few	TRBJ1-1	TRBV28	NA	TGTGCCAGCAGTTTATCGGGACACCTACTGCAATACACTGAAGCTTTCTTT	CASSLSGHLLQYTEAFF
many	TRBJ1-2	TRBV6-5	TRBD1	TGTGCCAGCAGTTACTCGACAACAGGGGGCCGCTATGGCTACACCTTC	CASSYSTTGGRYGYTF
many	TRBJ2-7	TRBV6-5	NA	TGTGCCAGCAGCCCCGGTTTCGACGAGCAGTACTTC	CASSPGFDEQYF
many	TRBJ2-5	TRBV20-1	NA	TGCAGTGCTAACCTAGCGATCCAAGAGACCCAGTACTTC	CSANLAIQETQYF